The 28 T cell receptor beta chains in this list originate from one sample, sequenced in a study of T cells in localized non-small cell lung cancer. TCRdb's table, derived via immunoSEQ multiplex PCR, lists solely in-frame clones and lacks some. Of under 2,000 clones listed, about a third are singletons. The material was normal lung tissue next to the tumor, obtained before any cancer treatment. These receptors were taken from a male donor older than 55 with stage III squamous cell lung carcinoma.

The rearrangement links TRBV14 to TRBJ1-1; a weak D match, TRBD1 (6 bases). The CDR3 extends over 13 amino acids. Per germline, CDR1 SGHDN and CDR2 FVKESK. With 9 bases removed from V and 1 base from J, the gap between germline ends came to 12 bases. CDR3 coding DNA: TGTGCCAGTACAGACAGGAGGAACACTGAAGCTTTCTTT. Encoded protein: CASTDRRNTEAFF.

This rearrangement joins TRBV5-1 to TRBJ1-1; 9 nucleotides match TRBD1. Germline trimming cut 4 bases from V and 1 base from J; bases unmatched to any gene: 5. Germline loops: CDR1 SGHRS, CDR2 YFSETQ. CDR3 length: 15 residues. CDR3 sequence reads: CASSPRTGENTEAFF. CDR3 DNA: TGCGCCAGCAGCCCTAGGACAGGGGAGAACACTGAAGCTTTCTTT. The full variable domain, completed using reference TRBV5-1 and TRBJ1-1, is KAGVTQTPRYLIKTRGQQVTLSCSPISGHRSVSWYQQTPGQGLQFLFEYFSETQRNKGNFPGRFSGRQFSNSRSEMNVSTLELGDSALYLCASSPRTGENTEAFFGQGTRLTVV.

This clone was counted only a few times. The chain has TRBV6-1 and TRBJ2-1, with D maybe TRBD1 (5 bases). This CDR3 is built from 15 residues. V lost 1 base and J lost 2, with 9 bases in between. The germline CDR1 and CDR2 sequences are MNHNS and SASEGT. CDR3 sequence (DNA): TGTGCCAGCAGTGAAGACTGGACAACCTACAATGAGCAGTTCTTC. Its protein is CASSEDWTTYNEQFF.

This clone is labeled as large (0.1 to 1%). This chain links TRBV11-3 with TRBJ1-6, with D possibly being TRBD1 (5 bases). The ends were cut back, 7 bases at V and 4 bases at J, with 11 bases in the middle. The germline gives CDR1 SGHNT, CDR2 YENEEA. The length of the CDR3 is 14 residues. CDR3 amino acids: CASTGGNYNSPLHF. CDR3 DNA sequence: TGTGCCAGCACTGGGGGGAATTATAATTCACCCCTCCACTTT.

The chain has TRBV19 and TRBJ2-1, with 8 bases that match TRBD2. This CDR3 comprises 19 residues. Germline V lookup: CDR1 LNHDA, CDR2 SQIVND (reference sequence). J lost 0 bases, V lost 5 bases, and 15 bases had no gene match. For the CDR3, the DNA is TGTGCCAGTAGTCGGCCGCGACGGGGGGGCCATAGCTCCTACAATGAGCAGTTCTTC. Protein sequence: CASSRPRRGGHSSYNEQFF.

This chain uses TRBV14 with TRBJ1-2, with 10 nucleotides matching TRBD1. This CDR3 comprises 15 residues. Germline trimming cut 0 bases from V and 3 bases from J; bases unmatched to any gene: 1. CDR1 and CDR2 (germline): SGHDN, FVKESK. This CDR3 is CASSQEGTGDYGYTF. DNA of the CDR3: TGTGCCAGCAGCCAAGAAGGGACAGGGGACTATGGCTACACCTTC.

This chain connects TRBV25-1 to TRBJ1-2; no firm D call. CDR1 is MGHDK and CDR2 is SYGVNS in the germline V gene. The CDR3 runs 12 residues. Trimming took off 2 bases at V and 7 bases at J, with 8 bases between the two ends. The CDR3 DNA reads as TGTGCCAGCAGTGAAGGGGAAAGTGGCTACACCTTC. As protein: CASSEGESGYTF.

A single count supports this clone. The CDR3 loop reads CATSGGLVRRSGELFF. CDR3 in DNA: TGTGCCACCAGCGGAGGACTTGTCCGGCGTTCCGGGGAGCTGTTTTTT. The chain combines TRBV15 with TRBJ2-2; D possibly corresponds to TRBD2 (5 bases). Germline loops: CDR1 LNHNV, CDR2 YYDKDF (reference sequence). V lost 5 bases and J 6 bases, leaving 19 bases between the germline ends. CDR3 size: 16 residues.

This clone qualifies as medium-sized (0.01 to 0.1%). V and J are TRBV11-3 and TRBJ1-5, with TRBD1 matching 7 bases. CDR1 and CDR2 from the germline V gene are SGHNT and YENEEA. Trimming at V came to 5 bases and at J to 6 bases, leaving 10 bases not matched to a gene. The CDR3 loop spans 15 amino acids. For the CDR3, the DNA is TGTGCCAGCAGCCTTGGGGCAGGGGGAGGTCAGCCCCAGCATTTT. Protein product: CASSLGAGGGQPQHF.

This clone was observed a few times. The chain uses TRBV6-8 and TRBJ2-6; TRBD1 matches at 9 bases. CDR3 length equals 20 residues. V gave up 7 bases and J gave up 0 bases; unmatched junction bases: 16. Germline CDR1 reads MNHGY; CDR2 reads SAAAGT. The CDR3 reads CASIKLRRDRDLSGANVLTF. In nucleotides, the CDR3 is TGTGCCAGCATCAAGCTGAGGAGGGACAGGGATCTCTCTGGGGCCAACGTCCTGACTTTC.

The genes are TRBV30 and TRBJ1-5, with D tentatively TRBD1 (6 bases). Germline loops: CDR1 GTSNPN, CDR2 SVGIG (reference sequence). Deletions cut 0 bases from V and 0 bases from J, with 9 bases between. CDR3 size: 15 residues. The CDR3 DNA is TGTGCCTGGAGTGTATCGGGGGCTAGCAATCAGCCCCAGCATTTT. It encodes CAWSVSGASNQPQHF.

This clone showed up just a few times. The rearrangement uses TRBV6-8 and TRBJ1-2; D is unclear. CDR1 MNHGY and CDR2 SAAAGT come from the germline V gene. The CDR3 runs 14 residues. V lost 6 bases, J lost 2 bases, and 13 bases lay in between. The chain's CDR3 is CASRGRGGNYGYTF. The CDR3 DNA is TGTGCCAGCAGGGGCCGTGGAGGGAACTATGGCTACACCTTC.

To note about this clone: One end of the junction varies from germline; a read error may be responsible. The chain's CDR3 is CASRVSFNSPLHF. As DNA, the CDR3 is TGTGCCAGCAGGGTATCCTTTAATTCACCCCTCCACTTT. The chain combines TRBV6-8 with TRBJ1-6; D remains unclear. The CDR3 has 13 residues. In germline, CDR1 is MNHGY, CDR2 SAAAGT.

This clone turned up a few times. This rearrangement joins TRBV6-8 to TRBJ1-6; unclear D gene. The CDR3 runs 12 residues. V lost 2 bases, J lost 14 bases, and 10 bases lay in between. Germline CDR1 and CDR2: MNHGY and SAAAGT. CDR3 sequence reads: CASSYLNRALHF. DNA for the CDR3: TGTGCCAGCAGTTACCTAAACCGGGCCCTCCACTTT.

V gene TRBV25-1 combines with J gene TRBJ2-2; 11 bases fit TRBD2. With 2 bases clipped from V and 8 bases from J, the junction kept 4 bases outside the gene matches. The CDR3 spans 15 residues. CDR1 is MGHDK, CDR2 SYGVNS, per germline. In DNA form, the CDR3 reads TGTGCCAGCAGTGAACTAGCGGGGGGTCTAGGGGAGCTGTTTTTT. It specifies CASSELAGGLGELFF.

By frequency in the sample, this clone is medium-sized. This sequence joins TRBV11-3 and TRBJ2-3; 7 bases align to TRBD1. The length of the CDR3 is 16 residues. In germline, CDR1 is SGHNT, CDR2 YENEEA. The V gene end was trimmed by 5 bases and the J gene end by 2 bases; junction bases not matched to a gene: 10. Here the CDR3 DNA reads TGTGCCAGCAGCCTTCGACAGGGTGGGGACACAGATACGCAGTATTTT. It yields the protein CASSLRQGGDTDTQYF.

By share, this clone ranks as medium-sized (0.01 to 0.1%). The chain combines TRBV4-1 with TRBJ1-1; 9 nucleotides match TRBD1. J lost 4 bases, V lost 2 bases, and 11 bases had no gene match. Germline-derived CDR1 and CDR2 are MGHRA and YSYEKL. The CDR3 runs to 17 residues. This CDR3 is CASSQPGQGRSGTEAFF. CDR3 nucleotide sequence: TGCGCCAGCAGCCAACCGGGACAGGGAAGGAGCGGCACTGAAGCTTTCTTT.

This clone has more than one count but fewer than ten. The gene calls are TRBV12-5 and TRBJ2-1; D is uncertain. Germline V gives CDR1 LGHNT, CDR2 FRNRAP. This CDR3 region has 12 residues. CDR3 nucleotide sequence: TGTGCCAGCACCAAAGACGGTAATGAGCAGTTCTTC. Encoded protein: CASTKDGNEQFF.

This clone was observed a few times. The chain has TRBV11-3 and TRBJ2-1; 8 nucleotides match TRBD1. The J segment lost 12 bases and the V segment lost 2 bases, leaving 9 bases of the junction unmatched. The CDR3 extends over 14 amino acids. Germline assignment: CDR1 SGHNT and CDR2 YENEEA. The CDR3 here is CASSLNTGDRLQFF. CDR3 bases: TGTGCCAGCAGCTTAAATACAGGGGACAGGTTGCAGTTCTTC.

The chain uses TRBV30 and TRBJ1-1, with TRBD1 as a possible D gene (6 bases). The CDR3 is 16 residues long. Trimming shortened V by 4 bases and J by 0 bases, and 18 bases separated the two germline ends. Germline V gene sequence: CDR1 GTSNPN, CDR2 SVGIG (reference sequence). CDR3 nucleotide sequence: TGTGCCTGGAAGGGGGTAGGCACCCTTTTGAACACTGAAGCTTTCTTT. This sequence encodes CAWKGVGTLLNTEAFF.

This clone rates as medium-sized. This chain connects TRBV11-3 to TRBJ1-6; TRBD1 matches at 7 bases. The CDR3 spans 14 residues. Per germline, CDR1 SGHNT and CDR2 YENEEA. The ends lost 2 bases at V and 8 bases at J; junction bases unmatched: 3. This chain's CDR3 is CASSLSGGYSPLHF. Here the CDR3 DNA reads TGTGCCAGCAGCTTATCAGGGGGGTATTCACCCCTCCACTTT.

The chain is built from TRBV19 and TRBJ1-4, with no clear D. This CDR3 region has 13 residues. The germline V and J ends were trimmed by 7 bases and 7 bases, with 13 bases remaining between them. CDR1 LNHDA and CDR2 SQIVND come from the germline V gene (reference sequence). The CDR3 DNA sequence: TGTGCCAGTAACCCCTTCAGCGGTGAAAAACTGTTTTTT. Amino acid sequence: CASNPFSGEKLFF.

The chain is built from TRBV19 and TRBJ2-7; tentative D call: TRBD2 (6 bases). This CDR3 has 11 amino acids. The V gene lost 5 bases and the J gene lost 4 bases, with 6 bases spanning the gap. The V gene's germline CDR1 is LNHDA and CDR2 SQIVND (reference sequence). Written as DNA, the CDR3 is TGTGCCAGTAGTGGGGGGTACGAGCAGTACTTC. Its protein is CASSGGYEQYF.

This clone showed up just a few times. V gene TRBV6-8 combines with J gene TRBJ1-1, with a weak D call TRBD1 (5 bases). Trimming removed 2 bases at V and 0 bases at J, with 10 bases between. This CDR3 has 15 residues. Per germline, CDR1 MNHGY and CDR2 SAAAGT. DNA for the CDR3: TGTGCCAGCAGTTACCAGAGACAGATGAACACTGAAGCTTTCTTT. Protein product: CASSYQRQMNTEAFF.

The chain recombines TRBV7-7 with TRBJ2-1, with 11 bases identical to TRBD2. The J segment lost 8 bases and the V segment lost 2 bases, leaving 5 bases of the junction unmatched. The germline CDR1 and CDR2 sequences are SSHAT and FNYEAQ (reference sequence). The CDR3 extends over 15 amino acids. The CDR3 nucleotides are TGTGCCAGCAGCTTACTAGCGGGGGGTACGGATGAGCAGTTCTTC. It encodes CASSLLAGGTDEQFF.

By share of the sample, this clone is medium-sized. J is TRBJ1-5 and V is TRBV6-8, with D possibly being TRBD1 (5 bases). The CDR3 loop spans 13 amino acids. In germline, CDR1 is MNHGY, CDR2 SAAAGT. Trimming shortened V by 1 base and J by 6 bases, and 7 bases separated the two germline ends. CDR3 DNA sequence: TGTGCCAGCAGTTACTTCGGGGGTCAGCCCCAGCATTTT. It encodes CASSYFGGQPQHF.

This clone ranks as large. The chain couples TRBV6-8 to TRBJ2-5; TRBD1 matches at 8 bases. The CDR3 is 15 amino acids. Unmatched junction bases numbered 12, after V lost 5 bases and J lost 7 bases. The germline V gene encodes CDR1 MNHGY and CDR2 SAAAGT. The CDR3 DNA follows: TGTGCCAGCAGTCCACGACAGGGGAAAGGGGTGACCCAGTACTTC. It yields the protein CASSPRQGKGVTQYF.

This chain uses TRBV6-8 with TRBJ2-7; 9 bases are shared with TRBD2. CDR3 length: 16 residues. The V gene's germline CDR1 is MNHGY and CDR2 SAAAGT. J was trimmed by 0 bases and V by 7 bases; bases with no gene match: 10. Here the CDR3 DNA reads TGTGCCAGCAATCGGGCTAGCGGGGCCACCTCCTACGAGCAGTACTTC. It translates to CASNRASGATSYEQYF.